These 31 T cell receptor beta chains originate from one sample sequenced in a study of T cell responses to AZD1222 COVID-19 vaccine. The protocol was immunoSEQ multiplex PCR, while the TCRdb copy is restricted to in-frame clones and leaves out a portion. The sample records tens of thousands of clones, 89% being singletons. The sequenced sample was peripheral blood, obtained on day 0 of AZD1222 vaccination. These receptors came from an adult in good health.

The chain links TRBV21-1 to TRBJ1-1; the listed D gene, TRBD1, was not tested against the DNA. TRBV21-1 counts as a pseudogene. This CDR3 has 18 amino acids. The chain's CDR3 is CASSKPQPEDRVYTEAFF. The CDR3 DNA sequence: TGTGCCAGCAGCAAACCCCAGCCCGAGGACAGGGTATACACTGAAGCTTTCTTT.

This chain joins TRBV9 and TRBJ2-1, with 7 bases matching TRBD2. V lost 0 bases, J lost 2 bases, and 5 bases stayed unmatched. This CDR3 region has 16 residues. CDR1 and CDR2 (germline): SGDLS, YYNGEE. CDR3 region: CASSVGSLAAYNEQFF. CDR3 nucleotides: TGTGCCAGCAGCGTAGGGAGTCTAGCGGCCTACAATGAGCAGTTCTTC.

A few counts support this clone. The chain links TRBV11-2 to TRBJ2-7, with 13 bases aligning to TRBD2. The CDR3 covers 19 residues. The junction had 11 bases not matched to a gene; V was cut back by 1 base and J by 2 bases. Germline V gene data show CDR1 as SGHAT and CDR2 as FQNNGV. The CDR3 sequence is CASSLGDGTSGTLTYEQYF. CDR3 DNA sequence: TGTGCCAGCAGCTTAGGTGATGGGACTAGCGGGACCCTGACCTACGAGCAGTACTTC.

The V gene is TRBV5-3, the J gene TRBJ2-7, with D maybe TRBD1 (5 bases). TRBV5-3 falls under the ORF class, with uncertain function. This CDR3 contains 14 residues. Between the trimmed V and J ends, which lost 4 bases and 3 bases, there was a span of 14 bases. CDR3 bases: TGTGCCAGAAGCATAAGACAGAGCGACTACGAGCAGTACTTC. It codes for CARSIRQSDYEQYF.

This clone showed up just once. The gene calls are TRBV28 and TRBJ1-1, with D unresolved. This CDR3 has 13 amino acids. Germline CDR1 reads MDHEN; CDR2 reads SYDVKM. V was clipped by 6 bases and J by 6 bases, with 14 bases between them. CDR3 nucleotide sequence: TGTGCCAGCAGCCCGGGGTCCGGCCCTGAAGCTTTCTTT. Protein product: CASSPGSGPEAFF.

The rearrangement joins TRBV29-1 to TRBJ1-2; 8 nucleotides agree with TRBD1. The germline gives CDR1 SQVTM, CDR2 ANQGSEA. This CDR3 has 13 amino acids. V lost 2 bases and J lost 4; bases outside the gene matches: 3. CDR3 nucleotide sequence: TGCAGCGTTGAACCGACAGGGGCCTATGGCTACACCTTC. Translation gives CSVEPTGAYGYTF.

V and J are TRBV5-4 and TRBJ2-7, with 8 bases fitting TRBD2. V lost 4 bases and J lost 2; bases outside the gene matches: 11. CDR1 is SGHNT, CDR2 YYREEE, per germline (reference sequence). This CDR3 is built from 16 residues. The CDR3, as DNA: TGTGCCAGCAGCCCGGGAGGGGGTTCAGCCGCCTACGAGCAGTACTTC. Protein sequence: CASSPGGGSAAYEQYF.

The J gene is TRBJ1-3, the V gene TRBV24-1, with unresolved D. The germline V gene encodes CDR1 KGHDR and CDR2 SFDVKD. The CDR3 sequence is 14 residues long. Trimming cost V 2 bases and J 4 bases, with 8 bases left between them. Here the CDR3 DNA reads TGTGCCACCAGTGATTGGCCGGTCGGAAACACCATATATTTT. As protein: CATSDWPVGNTIYF.

The CDR3 coding sequence is TGCGCCAGCAGCTTGGATCGGGGAGATGGCTACACCTTC. It is translated as CASSLDRGDGYTF. The chain has TRBV5-1 and TRBJ1-2, with no clear D. The CDR3 contains 13 residues. Trimming stripped 0 bases from V and 6 bases from J, with 9 bases between. From germline, CDR1 is SGHRS and CDR2 YFSETQ.

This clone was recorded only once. The DNA of the CDR3 is TGTGCCAGTAGCGGGGGGGAACGGCAGCCCCAGCATTTT. This encodes CASSGGERQPQHF. V is TRBV19 and J is TRBJ1-5; a weak D match, TRBD1 (5 bases). V lost 6 bases to trimming and J lost 7 bases, with 13 bases between them. The V gene's germline CDR1 is LNHDA and CDR2 SQIVND (reference sequence). The CDR3 consists of 13 residues.

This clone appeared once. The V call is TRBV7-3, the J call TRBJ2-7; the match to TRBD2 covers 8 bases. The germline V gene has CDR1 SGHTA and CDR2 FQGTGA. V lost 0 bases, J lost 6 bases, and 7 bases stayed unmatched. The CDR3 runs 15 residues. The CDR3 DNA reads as TGTGCCAGCAGCTTAACCAGCGGGAGTGGAGTCGAGCAGTACTTC. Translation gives CASSLTSGSGVEQYF.

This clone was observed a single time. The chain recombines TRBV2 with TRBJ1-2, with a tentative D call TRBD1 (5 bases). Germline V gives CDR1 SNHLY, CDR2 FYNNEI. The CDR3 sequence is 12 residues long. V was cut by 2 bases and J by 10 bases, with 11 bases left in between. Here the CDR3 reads CASSEQGPDYTF. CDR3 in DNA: TGTGCCAGCAGTGAACAGGGACCAGACTACACCTTC.

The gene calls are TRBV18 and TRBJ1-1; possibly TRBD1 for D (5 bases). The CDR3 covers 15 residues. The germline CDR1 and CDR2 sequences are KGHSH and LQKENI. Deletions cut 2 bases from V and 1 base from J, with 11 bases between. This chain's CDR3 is CASSPYAGTNTEAFF. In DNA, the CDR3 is TGTGCCAGCTCACCATACGCAGGGACGAACACTGAAGCTTTCTTT.

In DNA form, the CDR3 reads TGTGCCAGCAGTTACAGGGTTAGGGGCCATTCACCCCTCCACTTT. This gives the protein CASSYRVRGHSPLHF. The chain carries TRBV6-5 and TRBJ1-6; possible D gene TRBD1, 5 bases. CDR3 length: 15 amino acids. V dropped 2 bases and J dropped 8 bases, with 13 bases sitting between them. From germline, CDR1 is MNHEY and CDR2 SVGAGI.

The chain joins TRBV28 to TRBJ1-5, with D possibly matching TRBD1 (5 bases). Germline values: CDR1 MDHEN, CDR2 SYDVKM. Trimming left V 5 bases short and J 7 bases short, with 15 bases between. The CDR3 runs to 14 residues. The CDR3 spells CASSPLSGDQPQHF. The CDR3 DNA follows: TGTGCCAGCAGTCCACTTAGCGGGGACCAGCCCCAGCATTTT.

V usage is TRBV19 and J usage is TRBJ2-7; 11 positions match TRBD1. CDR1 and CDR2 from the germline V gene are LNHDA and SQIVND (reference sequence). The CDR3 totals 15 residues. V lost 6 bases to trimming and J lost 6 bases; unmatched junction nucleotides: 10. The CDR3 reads CASSTGTGGAGEQYF. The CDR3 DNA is TGTGCCAGTAGCACAGGGACAGGGGGGGCAGGCGAGCAGTACTTC.

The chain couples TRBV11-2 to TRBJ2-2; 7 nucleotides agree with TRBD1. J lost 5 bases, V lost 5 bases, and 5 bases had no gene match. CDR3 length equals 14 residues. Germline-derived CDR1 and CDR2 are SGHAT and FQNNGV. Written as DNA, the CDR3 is TGTGCCAGCAGCCGACAGGGTTCGACCGGGGAGCTGTTTTTT. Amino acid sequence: CASSRQGSTGELFF.

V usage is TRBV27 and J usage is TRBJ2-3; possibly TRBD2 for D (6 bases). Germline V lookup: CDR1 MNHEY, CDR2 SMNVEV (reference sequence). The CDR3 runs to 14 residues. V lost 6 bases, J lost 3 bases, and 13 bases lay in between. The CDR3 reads CASRDGGLTDTQYF. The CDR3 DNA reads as TGTGCCAGCAGGGACGGGGGTTTGACAGATACGCAGTATTTT.

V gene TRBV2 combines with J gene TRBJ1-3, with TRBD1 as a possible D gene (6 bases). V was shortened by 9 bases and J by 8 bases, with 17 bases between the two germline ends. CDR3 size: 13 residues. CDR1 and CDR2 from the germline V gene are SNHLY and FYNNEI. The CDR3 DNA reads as TGTGCCAGTAACAGGGCTCTTTCGGACACCATATATTTT. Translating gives CASNRALSDTIYF.

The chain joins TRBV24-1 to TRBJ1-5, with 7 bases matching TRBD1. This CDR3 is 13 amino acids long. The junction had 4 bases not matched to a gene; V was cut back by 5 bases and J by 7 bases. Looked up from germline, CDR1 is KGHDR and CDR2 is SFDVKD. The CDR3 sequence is CATSADRVQPQHF. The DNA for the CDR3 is TGTGCCACCAGTGCCGACAGGGTGCAGCCCCAGCATTTT.

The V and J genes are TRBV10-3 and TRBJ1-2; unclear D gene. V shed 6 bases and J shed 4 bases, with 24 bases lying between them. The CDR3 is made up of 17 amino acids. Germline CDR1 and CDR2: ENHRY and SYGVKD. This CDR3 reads CAIRQIDGYSSPYGYTF. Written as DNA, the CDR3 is TGTGCCATCAGACAAATTGACGGGTATTCCTCCCCCTATGGCTACACCTTC.

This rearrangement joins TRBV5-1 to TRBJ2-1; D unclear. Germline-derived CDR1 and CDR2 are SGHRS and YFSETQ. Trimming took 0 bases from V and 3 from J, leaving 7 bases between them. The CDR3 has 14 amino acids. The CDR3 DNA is TGCGCCAGCAGCTTGGATTCGTACTACAATGAGCAGTTCTTC. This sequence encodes CASSLDSYYNEQFF.

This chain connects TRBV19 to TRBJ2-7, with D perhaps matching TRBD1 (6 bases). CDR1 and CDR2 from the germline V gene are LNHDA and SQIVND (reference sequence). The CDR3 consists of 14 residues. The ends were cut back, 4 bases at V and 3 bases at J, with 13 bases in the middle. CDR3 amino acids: CASSRTDSHYEQYF. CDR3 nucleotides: TGTGCCAGTAGTAGAACGGACAGTCACTACGAGCAGTACTTC.

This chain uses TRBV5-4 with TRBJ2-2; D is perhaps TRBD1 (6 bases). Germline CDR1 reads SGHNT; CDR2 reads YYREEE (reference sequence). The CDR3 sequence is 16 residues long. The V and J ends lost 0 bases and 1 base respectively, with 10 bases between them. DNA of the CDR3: TGTGCCAGCAGCTTGGATGGACAGATGAACACCGGGGAGCTGTTTTTT. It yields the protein CASSLDGQMNTGELFF.

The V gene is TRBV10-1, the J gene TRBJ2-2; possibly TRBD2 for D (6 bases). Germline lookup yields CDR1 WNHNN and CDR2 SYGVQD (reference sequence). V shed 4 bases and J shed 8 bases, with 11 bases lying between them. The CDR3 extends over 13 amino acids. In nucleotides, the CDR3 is TGCGCCAGCAGTGGCCTAGCGTCAGGGGAGCTGTTTTTT. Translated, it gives CASSGLASGELFF.

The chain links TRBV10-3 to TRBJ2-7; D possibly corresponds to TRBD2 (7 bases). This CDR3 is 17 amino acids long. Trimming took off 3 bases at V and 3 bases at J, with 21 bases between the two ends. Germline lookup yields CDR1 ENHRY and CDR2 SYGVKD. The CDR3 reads CAISDWGRGIQGYEQYF. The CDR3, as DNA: TGTGCCATCAGTGATTGGGGGAGGGGGATTCAAGGCTACGAGCAGTACTTC.

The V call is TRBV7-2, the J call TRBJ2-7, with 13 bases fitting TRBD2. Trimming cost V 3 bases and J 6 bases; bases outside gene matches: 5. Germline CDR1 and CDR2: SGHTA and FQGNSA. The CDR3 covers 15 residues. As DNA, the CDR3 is TGTGCCAGCAGCTTCACCGGGACTAGCGGGATCGAGCAGTACTTC. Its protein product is CASSFTGTSGIEQYF.

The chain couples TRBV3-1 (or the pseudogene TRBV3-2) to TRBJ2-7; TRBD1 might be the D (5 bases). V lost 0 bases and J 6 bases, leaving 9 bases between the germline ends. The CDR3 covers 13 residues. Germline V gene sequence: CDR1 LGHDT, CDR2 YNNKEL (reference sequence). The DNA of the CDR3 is TGTGCCAGCAGCCAAGATTCTGGGGCCGAGCAGTACTTC. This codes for CASSQDSGAEQYF.

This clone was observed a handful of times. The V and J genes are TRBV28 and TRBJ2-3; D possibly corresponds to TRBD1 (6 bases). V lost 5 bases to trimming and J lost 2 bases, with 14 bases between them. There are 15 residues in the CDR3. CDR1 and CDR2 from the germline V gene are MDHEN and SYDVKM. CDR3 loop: CASSPQGRDTDTQYF. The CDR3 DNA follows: TGTGCCAGCAGTCCACAGGGCAGGGACACAGATACGCAGTATTTT.

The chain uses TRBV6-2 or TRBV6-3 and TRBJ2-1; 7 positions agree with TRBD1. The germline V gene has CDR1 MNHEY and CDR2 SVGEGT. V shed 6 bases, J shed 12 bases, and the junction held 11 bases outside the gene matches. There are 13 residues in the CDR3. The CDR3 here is CASSPRGRLGQFF. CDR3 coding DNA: TGTGCCAGCAGCCCTAGGGGGCGGCTAGGGCAGTTCTTC.

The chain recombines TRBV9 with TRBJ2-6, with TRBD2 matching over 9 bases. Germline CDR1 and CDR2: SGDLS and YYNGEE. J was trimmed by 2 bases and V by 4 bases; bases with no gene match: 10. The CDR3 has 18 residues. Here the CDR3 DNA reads TGTGCCAGCAGCCCCTTAGCGGGAGAAGGTACTGGGGCCAACGTCCTGACTTTC. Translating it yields CASSPLAGEGTGANVLTF.